This passage covers 10 T cell receptor beta chains from one sample sequenced in a study of T cell repertoires in cytomegalovirus infection (dated by TCRdb to about 2019). The run used an Illumina HiSeq 1500. The public reads were quality trimmed at Q25 with fastp and then assembled into clones with MiXCR by TCRdb, keeping productive beta chains. Under each unique CDR3 protein, matching rows form one entry showing the most common genes and DNA. For this sample the table gives some 350,000 distinct CDR3 sequences, of which 25% to 35% were detected only once. Of the sample, around 20% is held by the ten largest clones. What the treatment or condition label conveys for this sample: in vitro stimulation with specific CMV peptide epitopes to enrich CMV-specific T cells. These receptors are not linked to any known antigen. The specimen comprised cultured PBMCs, sampled from culture after CMV antigen stimulation. The receptor set was obtained from a human donor in good health (CMV status not recorded). Some clones in this sample may be carry-over from other donors' samples.

The V call is TRBV20-1, the J call TRBJ2-1; 10 bases agree with TRBD2. There are 15 residues in the CDR3. V lost 0 bases and J lost 8; bases outside the gene matches: 7. Germline CDR1 is DFQATT and CDR2 is SNEGSKA (reference sequence). In DNA form, the CDR3 reads TGCAGTGCTAGAGATCAGAGCGGGAGGGGGGATGAGCAGTTCTTC. This translates into CSARDQSGRGDEQFF.

A few counts support this clonotype. The chain uses TRBV12-3 or TRBV12-4 and TRBJ2-3, with TRBD2 matching 8 bases. CDR3 length equals 17 residues. V trimming: 8 bases; J trimming: 4 bases; junction bases outside the gene matches: 17. DNA for the CDR3: TGTGCCAGCGCTCCGGGTGAACGGAAGCGGGGGCCAGATACGCAGTATTTT. Amino acid sequence: CASAPGERKRGPDTQYF.

This clonotype was counted between two and nine times. The gene calls are TRBV2 and TRBJ2-3; 9 bases agree with TRBD2. J gave up 1 base and V 5 bases, and 7 bases lay outside the gene matches. Germline CDR1 SNHLY, CDR2 FYNNEI. The CDR3 runs 16 residues. The CDR3 sequence is CASSTPIAGGTDTQYF. The CDR3 nucleotides are TGTGCCAGCAGTACTCCAATAGCGGGAGGCACAGATACGCAGTATTTT.

This clonotype appeared a few times. This chain joins TRBV12-3 or TRBV12-4 and TRBJ2-2; 10 nucleotides line up with TRBD2. V trimming: 5 bases; J trimming: 3 bases; junction bases outside the gene matches: 6. The CDR3 consists of 16 residues. CDR3 DNA sequence: TGTGCCAGCAGTCTAGGGACTAGCGTTTACACCGGGGAGCTGTTTTTT. Its protein product is CASSLGTSVYTGELFF.

The chain has TRBV6-5 and TRBJ1-1, with TRBD1 identical over 7 bases. Per germline, CDR1 MNHEY and CDR2 SVGAGI. The CDR3 is 13 amino acids. The trim removed 6 bases at V and 5 bases at J, leaving 6 bases unmatched. In DNA form, the CDR3 reads TGTGCCAGCAGAAATAACAGGGGTACTGAAGCTTTCTTT. Residues: CASRNNRGTEAFF.

This clonotype was seen more than once but under ten times. The chain carries TRBV9 and TRBJ1-2; D remains unclear. CDR3 length: 14 amino acids. Germline assignment: CDR1 SGDLS and CDR2 YYNGEE. Trimming left V 4 bases short and J 3 bases short, with 13 bases between. The CDR3 bases are TGTGCCAGCAGCCCAGTCGGGAGTTACTATGGCTACACCTTC. This sequence encodes CASSPVGSYYGYTF.

Remarks on this clonotype: This may arise from a read error, as a much more abundant clone is one base away. This sequence joins TRBV7-2 and TRBJ1-1; TRBD1 is a possible D gene (5 bases). Germline V gene sequence: CDR1 SGHTA, CDR2 FQGNSA. This CDR3 has 11 amino acids. The CDR3 reads CGTGENTEAFF. Here the CDR3 DNA reads TGTGGTACAGGTGAGAACACTGAAGCTTTCTTT.

This chain uses TRBV4-1 with TRBJ2-4, with a weak D call TRBD2 (6 bases). Germline V CDR1 and CDR2: MGHRA, YSYEKL. This CDR3 spans 14 amino acids. Trimming shortened V by 3 bases and J by 6 bases, and 12 bases separated the two germline ends. The CDR3 region has the DNA TGCGCCAGCAGCCACCCCGGGAGCCCAAACATTCAGTACTTC. Amino acid sequence: CASSHPGSPNIQYF.

The V call is TRBV6-5, the J call TRBJ2-7; D is possibly TRBD2 (5 bases). The CDR3 spans 14 residues. Looked up from germline, CDR1 is MNHEY and CDR2 is SVGAGI. Trimming stripped 6 bases from V and 1 base from J, with 13 bases between. CDR3 in DNA: TGTGCCAGCAGCTCCGGAGAGGGATCCTACGAGCAGTACTTC. Translating it yields CASSSGEGSYEQYF.

The chain employs TRBV12-3 or TRBV12-4 and TRBJ1-2; a weak D match, TRBD1 (5 bases). The CDR3 has 14 amino acids. Trimming shortened V by 7 bases and J by 5 bases, and 17 bases separated the two germline ends. The CDR3 loop reads CASTSGGTLYGYTF. The CDR3, as DNA: TGTGCCAGCACCAGTGGGGGAACGCTATATGGCTACACCTTC.